Included here is one TCR beta chain sequence, with context. Its antigen is undetermined. These data belong to a study of shared clonotypes between healthy human individuals. Using immunoSEQ multiplex PCR, the repertoire was profiled, and TCRdb retains in-frame clones only, with some absent. Among about 700,000 clones listed, about 74% were seen once. The study's findings and limits: Limitation of the genetic and exposure-history diversity represented came from the few donors.

This CDR3 is built from 13 residues. V gave up 0 bases and J gave up 7 bases, with 8 bases separating them. CDR1 and CDR2 from the germline V gene are SGHTS and YDEGEE. This receptor was obtained from a woman aged 25-40 years in good health. Source material: memory CD4+ T cells sorted from blood. The subset here: CD45RA-negative fraction. The chain carries TRBV5-8 and TRBJ1-5; unclear D gene. Written as DNA, the CDR3 is TGTGCCAGCAGCTTGGGTGGGGTACAGCCCCAGCATTTT. Protein: CASSLGGVQPQHF.